The 22 T cell receptor beta chains listed next were all sequenced from one sample in a study of T cells in Graves' hyperthyroidism and ophthalmopathy (dated by TCRdb to about 2019). Libraries were constructed by multiplex PCR. Sequencing was carried out with an Illumina HiSeq 2000. The TCR beta CDR3 regions were amplified from RNA transcripts. The first round of RT-PCR for the TCR CDR3 was performed with the HTBI primer set and the Qiagen OneStep RT-PCR kit. The public reads were run again by TCRdb, first through fastp at Q25 and then through MiXCR, and only productive beta chains were kept. Each entry merges the rows of one CDR3 protein and shows their most common DNA and genes. For this sample there are 490,000 or so distinct CDR3 sequences; 46% appear just once. The biggest ten clones account for 44% of the sample. The sample comprised peripheral blood or thyroid tissue (not recorded which). Receptors were obtained from an adult woman with Graves' disease, either hyperthyroidism or ophthalmopathy (not recorded which).

This clonotype has just one count. The germline gene is not matched at one end of the junction; a read error may be the cause. The chain couples TRBV5-1 to TRBJ1-4, with D tentatively TRBD1 (5 bases). This CDR3 spans 17 amino acids. Germline CDR1 reads SGHRS; CDR2 reads YFSETQ. The CDR3, as DNA: TGCGCCAGCAGCTCGACAGACACCGTTGCAACTAATGAAAAACTGTTCTTT. This sequence encodes CASSSTDTVATNEKLFF.

The chain couples TRBV2 to TRBJ1-1; D unclear. Looked up from germline, CDR1 is SNHLY and CDR2 is FYNNEI. CDR3 length equals 14 residues. The V and J ends lost 1 base and 4 bases respectively, with 10 bases between them. CDR3 in amino acids: CASSEDDVFTEAFF. CDR3 DNA sequence: TGTGCCAGCAGTGAAGACGACGTCTTCACTGAAGCTTTCTTT.

The chain combines TRBV2 with TRBJ2-2, with 10 bases matching TRBD2. With 6 bases clipped from V and 6 bases from J, the junction kept 4 bases outside the gene matches. Germline CDR1 reads SNHLY; CDR2 reads FYNNEI. This CDR3 is 14 amino acids long. The CDR3 sequence is CASRASGSPGELFF. Written as DNA, the CDR3 is TGTGCCAGCAGAGCTAGCGGGAGTCCCGGGGAGCTGTTTTTT.

V usage is TRBV19 and J usage is TRBJ2-2, with D possibly matching TRBD2 (6 bases). The length of the CDR3 is 17 residues. The ends were cut back, 6 bases at V and 0 bases at J, with 17 bases in the middle. In germline, CDR1 is LNHDA, CDR2 SQIVND (reference sequence). In DNA, the CDR3 is TGTGCCAGTAGGATGGGACGGACTAAAACGAACACCGGGGAGCTGTTTTTT. Protein product: CASRMGRTKTNTGELFF.

The chain joins TRBV29-1 to TRBJ2-2; D is ambiguous. Germline assignment: CDR1 SQVTM and CDR2 ANQGSEA. The length of the CDR3 is 11 residues. Deletions cut 8 bases from V and 5 bases from J, with 9 bases between. The CDR3 DNA reads TGCAGCTTGGTCGGGACCGGGGAGCTGTTTTTT. Translated: CSLVGTGELFF.

Remarks on this clonotype: The junction shows a germline mismatch at one end, possibly a read error. The V and J genes are TRBV4-1 and TRBJ2-1, with D perhaps TRBD2 (6 bases). The length of the CDR3 is 16 residues. The germline gives CDR1 MGHRA, CDR2 YSYEKL. CDR3 amino acids: CASSQIADQSYNEQFF. CDR3 bases: TGTGCCAGCAGCCAAATAGCGGATCAGTCCTACAATGAGCAGTTCTTC.

The chain couples TRBV7-9 to TRBJ1-2; D gene unclear. Germline loops: CDR1 SEHNR, CDR2 FQNEAQ (reference sequence). The CDR3 loop spans 16 amino acids. Trimming stripped 5 bases from V and 4 bases from J, with 20 bases between. This CDR3 reads CASSPIGGQHLYGYTF. CDR3 sequence (DNA): TGTGCCAGCAGCCCAATAGGCGGGCAGCACCTCTATGGCTACACCTTC.

This chain joins TRBV29-1 and TRBJ2-7; D unclear. The CDR3 has 12 amino acids. Per germline, CDR1 SQVTM and CDR2 ANQGSEA. V dropped 1 base and J dropped 4 bases, with 8 bases sitting between them. The CDR3 reads CSVEGGNYEQYF. In DNA, the CDR3 is TGCAGCGTTGAAGGGGGAAATTACGAGCAGTACTTC.

CDR3 region: CASSQMGQGDGYGYTF. CDR3 DNA: TGCGCCAGCAGCCAGATGGGACAGGGAGACGGCTATGGCTACACCTTC. V and J are TRBV4-1 and TRBJ1-2, with TRBD1 matching over 9 bases. Germline assignment: CDR1 MGHRA and CDR2 YSYEKL. The trim removed 3 bases at V and 4 bases at J, leaving 9 bases unmatched. The CDR3 is made up of 16 amino acids.

The chain carries TRBV2 and TRBJ1-5, with 9 nucleotides matching TRBD1. Germline trimming cut 8 bases from V and 11 bases from J; bases unmatched to any gene: 4. The CDR3 contains 11 residues. The germline gives CDR1 SNHLY, CDR2 FYNNEI. In DNA form, the CDR3 reads TGTGCCAGCGGGACAGGGCAGACCCAGCATTTT. This gives the protein CASGTGQTQHF.

CDR3 loop: CATSDFRAAYEGYTF. Here the CDR3 DNA reads TGTGCCACCAGTGATTTCAGGGCGGCGTATGAAGGCTACACCTTC. The rearrangement joins TRBV24-1 to TRBJ1-2, with D tentatively TRBD1 (5 bases). Looked up from germline, CDR1 is KGHDR and CDR2 is SFDVKD. Trimming removed 1 base at V and 8 bases at J, with 16 bases between. This CDR3 is built from 15 residues.

This clonotype was seen repeatedly, ten times or more. The rearrangement uses TRBV6-1 and TRBJ2-7; D tentatively reads TRBD1 or TRBD2 (5 bases each). Germline CDR1 MNHNS, CDR2 SASEGT. CDR3 length: 14 residues. Between the trimmed V and J ends, which lost 5 bases and 6 bases, there was a span of 17 bases. The DNA for the CDR3 is TGTGCCAGCAGTCAGGGACCCGCCTCGTTCGAGCAGTACTTC. Protein sequence: CASSQGPASFEQYF.

The rearrangement joins TRBV20-1 to TRBJ1-2; D perhaps matches TRBD1 (6 bases). The V and J ends lost 3 bases and 3 bases respectively, with 14 bases between them. CDR3 size: 14 residues. CDR1 DFQATT and CDR2 SNEGSKA come from the germline V gene (reference sequence). CDR3 in DNA: TGCAGTGCTAGCAAAAGGACAGACTACTATGGCTACACCTTC. As protein: CSASKRTDYYGYTF.

The chain employs TRBV6-6 and TRBJ2-2; 9 nucleotides match TRBD1. Trimming at V came to 0 bases and at J to 6 bases, leaving 2 bases not matched to a gene. In germline, CDR1 is MNHNY, CDR2 SVGAGI (reference sequence). CDR3 length equals 15 residues. DNA of the CDR3: TGTGCCAGCAGTTACTCGACAGGGGGTTCCGGGGAGCTGTTTTTT. Its translation is CASSYSTGGSGELFF.

The table lists this clonotype with a few counts. The chain carries TRBV2 and TRBJ1-2; 8 bases map to TRBD1. This CDR3 is 14 amino acids long. V lost 8 bases, J lost 5 bases, and 10 bases stayed unmatched. CDR1 and CDR2 (germline): SNHLY, FYNNEI. The CDR3 nucleotides read TGTGCCAGCGGCAGCGGACAGGGAGGGTATGGCTACACCTTC. Translated: CASGSGQGGYGYTF.

V gene TRBV7-2 combines with J gene TRBJ1-2, with D tentatively TRBD1 (5 bases). CDR3 size: 15 residues. Germline V gene sequence: CDR1 SGHTA, CDR2 FQGNSA. V lost 1 base and J lost 7, with 16 bases in between. CDR3 region: CASSLVAGHGSGYTF. The CDR3 nucleotides read TGTGCCAGCAGCTTAGTGGCAGGGCATGGGTCTGGCTACACCTTC.

The table lists this clonotype with a count of one. The rearrangement links TRBV24-1 to TRBJ1-1, with a weak D call TRBD1 (5 bases). The germline V and J ends were trimmed by 5 bases and 6 bases, with 24 bases remaining between them. CDR1 and CDR2 from the germline V gene are KGHDR and SFDVKD. CDR3 length: 17 amino acids. CDR3 sequence (DNA): TGTGCCACCAGTGCTAGCCCCACTTGGGGGGAGGGTGCTGAAGCTTTCTTT. Its protein is CATSASPTWGEGAEAFF.

This clonotype occurred once. The chain combines TRBV11-2 with TRBJ2-3; D is possibly TRBD2 (7 bases). Germline V gene lookup returns CDR1 SGHAT and CDR2 FQNNGV. The CDR3 length is 12 residues. V dropped 4 bases and J dropped 10 bases, with 12 bases sitting between them. The CDR3: CASSSRGGAQYF. The DNA of the CDR3 is TGTGCCAGCAGCTCCAGGGGAGGGGCGCAGTATTTT.

Ten or more counts support this clonotype. The chain uses TRBV28 and TRBJ1-1, with D maybe TRBD1 (6 bases). Germline V gives CDR1 MDHEN, CDR2 SYDVKM. The CDR3 loop spans 15 amino acids. The germline V and J ends were trimmed by 3 bases and 3 bases, with 14 bases remaining between them. Written as DNA, the CDR3 is TGTGCCAGCAGTTTCCGAGGGCGGACAGACACTGAAGCTTTCTTT. This sequence encodes CASSFRGRTDTEAFF.

Of note for this clonotype: It may be a read error: a sequence one base away is much more abundant. The chain uses TRBV4-1 and TRBJ1-1; a weak D match, TRBD1 (5 bases). Germline-derived CDR1 and CDR2 are MGHRA and YSYEKL. The length of the CDR3 is 15 residues. The CDR3 loop is CASSQEAGMNTKAFF. The CDR3, as DNA: TGCGCCAGCAGCCAAGAAGCAGGGATGAACACTAAAGCTTTCTTT.

The J gene is TRBJ2-2, the V gene TRBV7-9; the D gene is possibly TRBD1 (6 bases). The CDR3 length is 16 residues. Per germline, CDR1 SEHNR and CDR2 FQNEAQ (reference sequence). V lost 8 bases to trimming and J lost 5 bases, with 21 bases between them. DNA of the CDR3: TGTGCCAGCGGCGAACAGGACCCAGGGGTAACCGGGGAGCTGTTTTTT. It yields the protein CASGEQDPGVTGELFF. Variable domain in full (rest from reference TRBV7-9 and TRBJ2-2): DTGVSQNPRHKITKRGQNVTFRCDPISEHNRLYWYRQTLGQGPEFLTYFQNEAQLEKSRLLSDRFSAERPKGSFSTLEIQRTEQGDSAMYLCASGEQDPGVTGELFFGEGSRLTVL.

The chain couples TRBV10-2 to TRBJ2-7, with TRBD1 matching 7 bases. In germline, CDR1 is WSHSY, CDR2 SAAADI. The CDR3 runs to 13 residues. The ends lost 3 bases at V and 3 bases at J; junction bases unmatched: 2. The CDR3 DNA follows: TGCGCCAGCAGTGAAGGGACAGACTACGAGCAGTACTTC. This encodes CASSEGTDYEQYF.